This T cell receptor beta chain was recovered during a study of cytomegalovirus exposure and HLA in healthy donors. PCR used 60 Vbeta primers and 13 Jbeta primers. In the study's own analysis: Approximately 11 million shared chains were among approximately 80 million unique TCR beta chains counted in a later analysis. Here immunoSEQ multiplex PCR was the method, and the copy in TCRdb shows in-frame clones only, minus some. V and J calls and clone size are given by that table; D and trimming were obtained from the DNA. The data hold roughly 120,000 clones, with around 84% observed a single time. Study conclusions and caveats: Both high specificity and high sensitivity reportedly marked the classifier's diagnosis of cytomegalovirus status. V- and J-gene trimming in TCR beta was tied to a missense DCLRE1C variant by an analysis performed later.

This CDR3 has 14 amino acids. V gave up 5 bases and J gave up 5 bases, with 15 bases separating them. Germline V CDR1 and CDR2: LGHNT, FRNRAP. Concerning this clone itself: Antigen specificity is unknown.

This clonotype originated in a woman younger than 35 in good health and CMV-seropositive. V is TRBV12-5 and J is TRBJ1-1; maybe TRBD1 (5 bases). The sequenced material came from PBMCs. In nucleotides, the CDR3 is TGTGCTAGTGGTACGTCGGGGGGGTATACTGAAGCTTTCTTT. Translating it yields CASGTSGGYTEAFF. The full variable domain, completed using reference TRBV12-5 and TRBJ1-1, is DARVTQTPRHKVTEMGQEVTMRCQPILGHNTVFWYRQTMMQGLELLAYFRNRAPLDDSGMPKDRFSAEMPDATLATLKIQPSEPRDSAVYFCASGTSGGYTEAFFGQGTRLTVV.